This T cell receptor (beta chain) was observed in a study of T-cell reconstitution after alpha-beta-depleted transplantation in children. The CDR3 covers 16 residues. Germline CDR1 reads SEHNR; CDR2 reads FQNEAQ (reference sequence). Trimming removed 5 bases from V and 6 bases from J; junction bases left unmatched: 13. Researchers prepared the TCRbeta library using unique molecular identifiers, the study reports. Via MiXCR, TCRdb re-called the PCR reads, giving one row per CDR3 protein. The sample lists about 500,000 distinct CDR3 sequences; about 33% were seen once. This TCR derives from a human donor who donated a stem cell graft to a child with aplastic anemia. The chain recombines TRBV7-9 with TRBJ1-2; 9 nucleotides line up with TRBD1. This material consisted of PBMCs from the stem cell graft donor, taken from the stem cell graft. The chain's CDR3 is CASSLDRDRDVDGYTF. CDR3 DNA sequence: TGTGCCAGCAGCCTCGACCGGGACAGGGATGTTGATGGCTACACCTTC. Full variable domain (missing parts from reference TRBV7-9 and TRBJ1-2): DTGVSQNPRHKITKRGQNVTFRCDPISEHNRLYWYRQTLGQGPEFLTYFQNEAQLEKSRLLSDRFSAERPKGSFSTLEIQRTEQGDSAMYLCASSLDRDRDVDGYTFGSGTRLTVV.